The 14 T cell receptor beta chains below all came from one sample that was sequenced in a study of T cell responses to AZD1222 COVID-19 vaccine. Sequencing used immunoSEQ multiplex PCR; TCRdb keeps in-frame clones, though not all of them. Found here are over 110,000 clones, 80% to 95% of them singletons; the top ten hold 1.7%. Sequenced material: peripheral blood, taken on day 0 of AZD1222 vaccination. Source of these receptors: an adult in good health.

The chain joins TRBV11-2 to TRBJ2-1; 13 bases align to TRBD2. Germline assignment: CDR1 SGHAT and CDR2 FQNNGV. The length of the CDR3 is 17 residues. The trim removed 4 bases at V and 0 bases at J, leaving 3 bases unmatched. The CDR3 here is CASSWGLAGSSYNEQFF. The CDR3 nucleotides read TGTGCCAGCAGCTGGGGACTAGCGGGGAGCTCCTACAATGAGCAGTTCTTC.

The rearrangement joins TRBV28 to TRBJ2-3; D is perhaps TRBD1 (5 bases). This CDR3 has 12 residues. Trimming shortened V by 3 bases and J by 8 bases, and 9 bases separated the two germline ends. Germline assignment: CDR1 MDHEN and CDR2 SYDVKM. CDR3 in amino acids: CASSFRVGTQYF. The CDR3 nucleotides read TGTGCCAGCAGTTTCAGGGTCGGTACGCAGTATTTT.

This clone was seen just once. The chain's CDR3 is CASSLASSGNTIYF. DNA for the CDR3: TGCGCCAGCAGCTTGGCCTCTAGTGGAAACACCATATATTTT. The J gene is TRBJ1-3, the V gene TRBV5-1; no definite D call. Trimming stripped 0 bases from V and 3 bases from J, with 7 bases between. The CDR3 is 14 residues long. Germline V gives CDR1 SGHRS, CDR2 YFSETQ.

This chain joins TRBV7-9 and TRBJ2-1; D is unresolved. This CDR3 contains 13 residues. Trimming cost V 2 bases and J 0 bases, with 2 bases left between them. CDR1 and CDR2 from the germline V gene are SEHNR and FQNEAQ (reference sequence). This CDR3 reads CASSLFSYNEQFF. The CDR3 bases are TGTGCCAGCAGCTTATTCTCCTACAATGAGCAGTTCTTC.

V usage is TRBV6-5 and J usage is TRBJ1-6, with a possible D match to TRBD1 (6 bases). Trimming took 6 bases from V and 6 from J, leaving 15 bases between them. CDR3 length: 15 residues. Per germline, CDR1 MNHEY and CDR2 SVGAGI. CDR3 loop: CASSTGQPTNSPLHF. In nucleotides, the CDR3 is TGTGCCAGCAGCACCGGACAGCCAACTAATTCACCCCTCCACTTT.

This chain joins TRBV6-1 and TRBJ2-1, with D unclear. The germline CDR1 and CDR2 sequences are MNHNS and SASEGT. V lost 0 bases, J lost 9 bases, and 15 bases lay in between. The CDR3 has 15 residues. Here the CDR3 DNA reads TGTGCCAGCAGTGAAGCAGGAAGTCTCGGTGGTGAGCAGTTCTTC. Translation gives CASSEAGSLGGEQFF.

This chain connects TRBV27 to TRBJ2-1, with D maybe TRBD2 (5 bases). Trimming removed 5 bases at V and 6 bases at J, with 17 bases between. The CDR3 has 15 residues. CDR1 is MNHEY and CDR2 is SMNVEV in the germline V gene (reference sequence). CDR3 loop: CASSPGLAQTNEQFF. DNA of the CDR3: TGTGCCAGCAGTCCGGGGTTAGCCCAGACCAATGAGCAGTTCTTC.

This rearrangement joins TRBV6-5 to TRBJ2-2; D not certain. CDR3 length: 15 amino acids. Germline CDR1 MNHEY, CDR2 SVGAGI. V lost 4 bases and J 6 bases, leaving 15 bases between the germline ends. CDR3 in amino acids: CASSSVRIYPGELFF. For the CDR3, the DNA is TGTGCCAGCAGTTCTGTCAGAATTTACCCCGGGGAGCTGTTTTTT.

The chain combines TRBV19 with TRBJ2-5; D could derive from TRBD1 or TRBD2 (6 bases each). The CDR3 consists of 14 residues. Germline V gene data show CDR1 as LNHDA and CDR2 as SQIVND (reference sequence). Trimming took 4 bases from V and 3 from J, leaving 12 bases between them. Here the CDR3 reads CASSSHREEETQYF. CDR3 bases: TGTGCCAGTAGTAGCCACAGGGAGGAAGAGACCCAGTACTTC.

J is TRBJ1-1 and V is TRBV6-2 or TRBV6-3; D unresolved. This CDR3 spans 14 amino acids. Trimming left V 0 bases short and J 1 base short, with 6 bases between. Germline assignment: CDR1 MNHEY and CDR2 SVGEGT. For the CDR3, the DNA is TGTGCCAGCAGTTACTCAGGCGAGAACACTGAAGCTTTCTTT. Translation: CASSYSGENTEAFF.

The gene calls are TRBV28 and TRBJ2-3; D is unclear. Germline CDR1 MDHEN, CDR2 SYDVKM. This CDR3 has 16 amino acids. V lost 3 bases and J 1 base, leaving 14 bases between the germline ends. DNA of the CDR3: TGTGCCAGCAGTTTTTTGGACGGCATGGGCACAGATACGCAGTATTTT. Amino acids: CASSFLDGMGTDTQYF.

This clone was found a few times. The chain employs TRBV4-2 and TRBJ2-3; tentatively, D is TRBD1 (5 bases). CDR1 is LGHNA, CDR2 YNFKEQ, per germline. The CDR3 totals 13 residues. Trimming took off 4 bases at V and 2 bases at J, with 7 bases between the two ends. The CDR3 here is CASSLGATDTQYF. The DNA of the CDR3 is TGTGCCAGCAGCCTTGGGGCCACAGATACGCAGTATTTT.

The CDR3 spells CASSPPVTLTSGSDEQYF. In DNA form, the CDR3 reads TGTGCCAGCTCACCACCGGTAACTTTGACTAGCGGGAGTGACGAGCAGTACTTC. The chain recombines TRBV18 with TRBJ2-7; 12 nucleotides agree with TRBD2. This CDR3 is 18 amino acids long. Germline lookup yields CDR1 KGHSH and CDR2 LQKENI. V shed 0 bases and J 5 bases; nucleotides not matched to a gene: 11. The full variable domain, its missing parts supplied by reference TRBV18 and TRBJ2-7, is NAGVMQNPRHLVRRRGQEARLRCSPMKGHSHVYWYRQLPEEGLKFMVYLQKENIIDESGMPKERFSAEFPKEGPSILRIQQVVRGDSAAYFCASSPPVTLTSGSDEQYFGPGTRLTVT.

This rearrangement joins TRBV5-1 to TRBJ1-6; the match to TRBD1 covers 10 bases. V shed 4 bases, J shed 8 bases, and the junction held 9 bases outside the gene matches. Germline lookup yields CDR1 SGHRS and CDR2 YFSETQ. This CDR3 is built from 16 residues. CDR3 region: CASSSLSGTGDSPLHF. DNA for the CDR3: TGCGCCAGCAGCAGCCTATCCGGGACAGGGGATTCACCCCTCCACTTT.